Detailed here is one T cell receptor (beta chain). These data come from a study of control samples from healthy donors and cancer patients. Trimming removed 5 bases at V and 3 bases at J, with 16 bases between. The germline V gene encodes CDR1 SNHLY and CDR2 FYNNEI. The CDR3 sequence is 15 residues long. Assay: immunoSEQ multiplex PCR; the TCRdb copy retains only in-frame clones and omits some. The data show 120,000 or so clones, about 89% seen once. The clonotype comes from a man aged 50 to 59 in good health. The sample consisted of blood. V usage is TRBV2 and J usage is TRBJ1-2, with a tentative D call TRBD1 (6 bases). CDR3 residues: CASSPSGGQHYGYTF. The CDR3 bases are TGTGCCAGCAGTCCAAGCGGTGGACAGCACTATGGCTACACCTTC. Full variable domain (missing parts from reference TRBV2 and TRBJ1-2): EPEVTQTPSHQVTQMGQEVILRCVPISNHLYFYWYRQILGQKVEFLVSFYNNEISEKSEIFDDQFSVERPDGSNFTLKIRSTKLEDSAMYFCASSPSGGQHYGYTFGSGTRLTVV.